What follows describes a single TCR beta chain. Its antigen is unknown. This entry belongs to a study of T cell responses to AZD1222 COVID-19 vaccine. Study-level results: Females outnumbered males among donors, who were mostly white British; clonal diversity was possibly underestimated.

This table comes from immunoSEQ multiplex PCR, and its TCRdb copy is limited to in-frame clones, with some not included. The table lists around 140,000 clones, roughly 92% of them singletons. This CDR3 comprises 13 residues. Unmatched junction bases numbered 4, after V lost 4 bases and J lost 8 bases. Germline V gene data show CDR1 as MGHDK and CDR2 as SYGVNS. Sequencing was performed on peripheral blood, taken on day 0 of AZD1222 vaccination. This sequence originates from an adult in good health. V gene TRBV25-1 combines with J gene TRBJ2-1, with 8 bases matching TRBD2. In DNA, the CDR3 is TGTGCCAGCAGTGCCCCACTAGCGGATGAGCAGTTCTTC. Amino acid sequence: CASSAPLADEQFF.